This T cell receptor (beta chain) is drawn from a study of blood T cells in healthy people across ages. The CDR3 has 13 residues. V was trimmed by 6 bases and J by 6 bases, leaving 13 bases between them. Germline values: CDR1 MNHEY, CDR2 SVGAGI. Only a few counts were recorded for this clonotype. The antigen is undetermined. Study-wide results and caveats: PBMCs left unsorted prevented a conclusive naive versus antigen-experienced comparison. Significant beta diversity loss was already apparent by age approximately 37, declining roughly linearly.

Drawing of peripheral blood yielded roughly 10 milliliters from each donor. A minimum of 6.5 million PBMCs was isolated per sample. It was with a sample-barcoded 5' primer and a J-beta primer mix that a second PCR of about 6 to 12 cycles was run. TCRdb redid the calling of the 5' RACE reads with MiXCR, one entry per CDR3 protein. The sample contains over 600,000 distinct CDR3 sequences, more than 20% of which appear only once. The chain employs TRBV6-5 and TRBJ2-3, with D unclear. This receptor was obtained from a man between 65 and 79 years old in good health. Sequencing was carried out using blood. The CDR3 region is CASSPTHGDTQYF. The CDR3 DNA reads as TGTGCCAGCAGCCCAACTCACGGGGATACGCAGTATTTT.